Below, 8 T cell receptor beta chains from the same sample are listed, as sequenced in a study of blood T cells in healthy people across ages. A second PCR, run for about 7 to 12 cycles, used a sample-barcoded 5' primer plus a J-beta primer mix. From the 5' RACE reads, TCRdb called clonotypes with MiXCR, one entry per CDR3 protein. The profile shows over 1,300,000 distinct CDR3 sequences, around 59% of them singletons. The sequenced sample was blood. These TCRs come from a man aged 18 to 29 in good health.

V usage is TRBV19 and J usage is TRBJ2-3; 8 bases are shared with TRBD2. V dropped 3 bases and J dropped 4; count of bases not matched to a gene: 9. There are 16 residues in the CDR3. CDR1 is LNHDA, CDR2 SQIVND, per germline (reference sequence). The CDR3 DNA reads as TGTGCCAGTAGTATTACTAGCGGAGAACTCTCAGATACGCAGTATTTT. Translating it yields CASSITSGELSDTQYF.

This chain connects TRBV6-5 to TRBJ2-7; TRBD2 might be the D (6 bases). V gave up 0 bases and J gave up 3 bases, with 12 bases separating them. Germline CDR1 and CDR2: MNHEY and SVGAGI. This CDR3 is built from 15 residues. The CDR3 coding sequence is TGTGCCAGCAGTTACTCGGCCGGGAGAGTCTACGAGCAGTACTTC. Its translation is CASSYSAGRVYEQYF.

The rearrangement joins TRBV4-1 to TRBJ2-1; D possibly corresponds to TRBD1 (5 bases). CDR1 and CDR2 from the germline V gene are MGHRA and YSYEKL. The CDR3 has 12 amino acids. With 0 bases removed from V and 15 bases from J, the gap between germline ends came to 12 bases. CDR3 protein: CASSQDARVPFF. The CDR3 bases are TGCGCCAGCAGCCAAGATGCCAGGGTCCCGTTCTTC.

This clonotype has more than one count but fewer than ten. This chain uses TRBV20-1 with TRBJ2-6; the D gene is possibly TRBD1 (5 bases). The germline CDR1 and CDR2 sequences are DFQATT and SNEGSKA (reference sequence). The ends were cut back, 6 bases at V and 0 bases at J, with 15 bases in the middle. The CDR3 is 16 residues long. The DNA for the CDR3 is TGCAGTGCCGACAGAGTTTACACCTCTGGGGCCAACGTCCTGACTTTC. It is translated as CSADRVYTSGANVLTF.

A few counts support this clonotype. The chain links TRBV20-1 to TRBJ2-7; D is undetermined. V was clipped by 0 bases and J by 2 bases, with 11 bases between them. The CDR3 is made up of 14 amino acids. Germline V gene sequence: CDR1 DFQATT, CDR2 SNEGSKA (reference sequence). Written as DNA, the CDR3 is TGCAGTGCTAGAGATACGCAACAGACCTACGAGCAGTACTTC. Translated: CSARDTQQTYEQYF.

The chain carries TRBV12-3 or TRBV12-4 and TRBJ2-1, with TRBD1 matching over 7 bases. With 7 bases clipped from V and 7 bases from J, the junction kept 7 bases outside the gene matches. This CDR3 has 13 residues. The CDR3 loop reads CASNPPGQNEQFF. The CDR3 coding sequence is TGTGCCAGCAATCCACCGGGACAGAATGAGCAGTTCTTC.

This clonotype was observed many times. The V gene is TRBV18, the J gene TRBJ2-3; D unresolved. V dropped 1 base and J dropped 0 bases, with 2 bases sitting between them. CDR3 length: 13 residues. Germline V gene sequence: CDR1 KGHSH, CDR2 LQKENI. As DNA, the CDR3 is TGTGCCAGCTCACCACTTAGCACAGATACGCAGTATTTT. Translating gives CASSPLSTDTQYF.

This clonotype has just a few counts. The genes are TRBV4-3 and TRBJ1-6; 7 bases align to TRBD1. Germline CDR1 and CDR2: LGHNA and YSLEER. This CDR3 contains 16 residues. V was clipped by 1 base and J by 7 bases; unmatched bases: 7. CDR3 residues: CASSQVPPGQNSPLHF. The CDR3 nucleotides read TGCGCCAGCAGCCAAGTACCTCCGGGACAGAATTCACCCCTCCACTTT.